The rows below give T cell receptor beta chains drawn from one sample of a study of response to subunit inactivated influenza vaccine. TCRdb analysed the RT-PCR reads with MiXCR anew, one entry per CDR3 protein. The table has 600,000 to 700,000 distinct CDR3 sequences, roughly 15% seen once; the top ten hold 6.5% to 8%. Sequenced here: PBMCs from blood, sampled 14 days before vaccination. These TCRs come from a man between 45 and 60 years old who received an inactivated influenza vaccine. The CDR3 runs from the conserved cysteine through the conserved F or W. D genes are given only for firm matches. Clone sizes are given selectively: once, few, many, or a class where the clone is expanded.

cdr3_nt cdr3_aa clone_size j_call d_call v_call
TGCGCCAGCAGCCAAGGGGGGGGCATCGGGGAGCTGTTTTTT CASSQGGGIGELFF few TRBJ2-2 NA TRBV4-3
TGTGCCAGCAGGACGGGACAAGCTAACTATGGCTACACCTTC CASRTGQANYGYTF many TRBJ1-2 NA TRBV6-1
TGCAGTGCTAGAGATCCAGAACTAGTTACGCAGTATTTT CSARDPELVTQYF few TRBJ2-3 NA TRBV20-1
TGTGCCACCAGAGGCCCAAACACTGAAGCTTTCTTT CATRGPNTEAFF few TRBJ1-1 NA TRBV24-1
TGCAGCGTTAGCGGGAGGGCAGTGGATGAGCAGTTCTTC CSVSGRAVDEQFF few TRBJ2-1 TRBD2 TRBV29-1
TGTGCCAGCAGCTTAGGCGGGGTTGCTGGCTACACCTTC CASSLGGVAGYTF NA TRBJ1-2 NA TRBV7-6
TGTGCCAGCAGCTCCGGGTCGTTAGCCTCTGGGGCCAACGTCCTGACTTTC CASSSGSLASGANVLTF NA TRBJ2-6 NA TRBV12-3/TRBV12-4
TGCAGCGTTGAAATCGGTTGGCAGGGTCTTGGCTACGAGCAGTACTTC CSVEIGWQGLGYEQYF many TRBJ2-7 NA TRBV29-1
TGTGCCAGCAGTTACTCGACTAGTGGGTACAATGAGCAGTTCTTC CASSYSTSGYNEQFF few TRBJ2-1 NA TRBV6-2/TRBV6-3
TGCAGTGCTAGAAAAATAACAGAAAGTCAGCCCCAGCATTTT CSARKITESQPQHF NA TRBJ1-5 NA TRBV20-1
TGCAGTTCCCCAAATGGGGGGGGTGGACGAAGCTCCTATAATTCACCCCTCCACTTT CSSPNGGGGRSSYNSPLHF few TRBJ1-6 NA TRBV20-1
TGTGCCAGCAGCCCCCCAAGCCTCCGGGGCACCGGGGAGCTGTTTTTT CASSPPSLRGTGELFF NA TRBJ2-2 NA TRBV28
TGTGCCAGCAGTCCCCTCCTTGAGCAAGAGACCCAGTACTTC CASSPLLEQETQYF NA TRBJ2-5 NA TRBV12-3/TRBV12-4
TGTGCCAGCAGCTCTCCCCGGGACAGGGTCCGGGGCTACACCTTC CASSSPRDRVRGYTF once TRBJ1-2 TRBD1 TRBV11-2
TGTGCCAGCAGGCTACAGGGGGGACACGAGCAGTACTTC CASRLQGGHEQYF NA TRBJ2-7 TRBD1 TRBV6-6
TGTGCCAGCAGTTTCCTGACAGGCCACGAGCAGTACTTC CASSFLTGHEQYF few TRBJ2-7 NA TRBV12-3/TRBV12-4
TGTGCCAGCAGCTCCGGCCCCCAACTAGCGGGACAAGAGACCCAGTACTTC CASSSGPQLAGQETQYF many TRBJ2-5 TRBD2 TRBV11-2
TGTGCCAGCAGCCGTAACACCGGGGGGCCGGTAGATACGCAGTATTTT CASSRNTGGPVDTQYF many TRBJ2-3 NA TRBV12-3/TRBV12-4
TGTGCCAGCAGTTTAGGGGGGCGTAGTGGAGCTTTCTTT CASSLGGRSGAFF NA TRBJ1-1 NA TRBV12-3/TRBV12-4
TGTGCCAGCAGTTTAATGCGGGACGCTGAAGCTTTCTTT CASSLMRDAEAFF many TRBJ1-1 NA TRBV27
TGCAGTGCTGGGAAAAACGAGCAGTACTTC CSAGKNEQYF many TRBJ2-7 NA TRBV20-1